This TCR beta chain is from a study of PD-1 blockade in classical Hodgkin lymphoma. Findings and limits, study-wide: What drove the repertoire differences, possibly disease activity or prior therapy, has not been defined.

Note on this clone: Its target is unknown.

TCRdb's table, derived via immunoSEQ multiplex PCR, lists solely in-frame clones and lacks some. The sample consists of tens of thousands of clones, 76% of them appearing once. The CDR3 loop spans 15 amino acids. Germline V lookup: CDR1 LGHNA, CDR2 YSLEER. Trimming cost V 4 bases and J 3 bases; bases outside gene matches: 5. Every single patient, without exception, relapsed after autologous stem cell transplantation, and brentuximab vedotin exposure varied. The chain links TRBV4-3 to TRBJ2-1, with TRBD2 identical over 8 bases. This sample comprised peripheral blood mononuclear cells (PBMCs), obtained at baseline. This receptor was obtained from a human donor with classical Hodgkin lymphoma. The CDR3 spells CASSPGGGSYNEQFF. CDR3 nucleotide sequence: TGCGCCAGCAGCCCCGGGGGGGGAAGCTACAATGAGCAGTTCTTC.